Shown below are 23 T cell receptor beta chains from a single sample sequenced in a study of OX40 agonist ivuxolimab in advanced cancers. Method: immunoSEQ multiplex PCR; TCRdb's copy keeps in-frame clones and lacks some. The sample gives nearly 55,000 clones, about four fifths of which show up once; 1% to 1.5% is in the top ten. Material: CD4+ or CD8+ T cells sorted from blood, obtained in a trial of the OX40 agonist ivuxolimab. These receptors came from an adult with an advanced solid tumor such as melanoma, head and neck, liver or kidney cancer.

This chain uses TRBV9 with TRBJ2-5; a possible D gene is TRBD2 (5 bases). Trimming shortened V by 0 bases and J by 4 bases, and 10 bases separated the two germline ends. The CDR3 loop spans 14 amino acids. The germline CDR1 and CDR2 sequences are SGDLS and YYNGEE. Here the CDR3 reads CASSVGLAVETQYF. As DNA, the CDR3 is TGTGCCAGCAGCGTAGGCCTAGCTGTAGAGACCCAGTACTTC.

The rearrangement uses TRBV6-1 and TRBJ1-4, with TRBD1 matching 7 bases. V shed 4 bases and J 6 bases; nucleotides not matched to a gene: 8. CDR1 MNHNS and CDR2 SASEGT come from the germline V gene. The CDR3 loop spans 15 amino acids. This chain's CDR3 is CASSASTGMDEKLFF. The CDR3 coding sequence is TGTGCCAGCAGTGCCTCGACAGGGATGGATGAAAAACTGTTTTTT.

V usage is TRBV28 and J usage is TRBJ1-1; 8 bases map to TRBD1. This CDR3 spans 17 amino acids. With 1 base clipped from V and 1 base from J, the junction kept 8 bases outside the gene matches. Germline-derived CDR1 and CDR2 are MDHEN and SYDVKM. For the CDR3, the DNA is TGTGCCAGCAGTTTATCGGGGCAGGGGGCCGAGAACACTGAAGCTTTCTTT. Translation: CASSLSGQGAENTEAFF.

The chain employs TRBV10-1 and TRBJ2-7; no clear D. From germline, CDR1 is WNHNN and CDR2 SYGVQD (reference sequence). Between the trimmed V and J ends, which lost 2 bases and 4 bases, there was a span of 9 bases. This CDR3 has 13 amino acids. CDR3 bases: TGCGCCAGCAGTGAGATTCTCGGTTACGAGCAGTACTTC. Protein sequence: CASSEILGYEQYF.

The genes are TRBV6-6 and TRBJ1-2; 9 bases are a match to TRBD1. This CDR3 has 12 amino acids. Germline V lookup: CDR1 MNHNY, CDR2 SVGAGI (reference sequence). The V gene end was trimmed by 11 bases and the J gene end by 2 bases; junction bases not matched to a gene: 3. CDR3: CASGTGNYGYTF. CDR3 nucleotide sequence: TGTGCCTCGGGGACAGGGAACTATGGCTACACCTTC.

In DNA form, the CDR3 reads TGTGCCAGCAGCCACAGGGGTGTAGGCCAAGAGACCCAGTACTTC. Its translation is CASSHRGVGQETQYF. V and J are TRBV14 and TRBJ2-5; D possibly corresponds to TRBD1 (6 bases). This CDR3 comprises 15 residues. The germline V gene encodes CDR1 SGHDN and CDR2 FVKESK. The V end was cut by 3 bases, the J end by 1 base, with 12 bases between.

V usage is TRBV5-1 and J usage is TRBJ2-1; TRBD2 matches 8 bases. This CDR3 contains 15 residues. The trim removed 0 bases at V and 5 bases at J, leaving 4 bases unmatched. Per germline, CDR1 SGHRS and CDR2 YFSETQ. CDR3 sequence (DNA): TGCGCCAGCAGCTTGGCACTAGCGGTCAACAATGAGCAGTTCTTC. Translating it yields CASSLALAVNNEQFF.

The table lists this clone with a count of one. The V and J genes are TRBV25-1 and TRBJ2-3, with 9 bases fitting TRBD2. Germline CDR1 reads MGHDK; CDR2 reads SYGVNS. The CDR3 has 17 amino acids. V dropped 2 bases and J dropped 4; count of bases not matched to a gene: 10. In DNA form, the CDR3 reads TGTGCCAGCAGTGAAACGGGAGTAGCGGGAGTAGCAGATACGCAGTATTTT. Protein product: CASSETGVAGVADTQYF.

The CDR3 DNA is TGTGCCAGCAGCTTAGGTGGTAGCGGGAGGGTCCCGTACGAGCAGTACTTC. Its protein product is CASSLGGSGRVPYEQYF. The chain combines TRBV11-2 with TRBJ2-7; TRBD2 agrees at 11 bases. The V gene end was trimmed by 1 base and the J gene end by 4 bases; junction bases not matched to a gene: 9. Per the germline V gene, CDR1 is SGHAT and CDR2 is FQNNGV. CDR3 length: 17 residues.

The chain is built from TRBV27 and TRBJ1-1; 7 bases agree with TRBD1. This CDR3 comprises 11 residues. The V gene's germline CDR1 is MNHEY and CDR2 SMNVEV (reference sequence). V trimming: 6 bases; J trimming: 6 bases; junction bases outside the gene matches: 1. The CDR3 DNA sequence: TGTGCCAGCAGCGGGACAGCTGAAGCTTTCTTT. Its protein product is CASSGTAEAFF.

This clone was seen more than once but under ten times. The rearrangement uses TRBV9 and TRBJ1-1; D remains unclear. From germline, CDR1 is SGDLS and CDR2 YYNGEE. This CDR3 contains 14 residues. V lost 4 bases and J lost 4, with 14 bases in between. CDR3 residues: CASSPIAGSTEAFF. The CDR3 DNA sequence: TGTGCCAGCAGCCCAATTGCCGGGAGCACTGAAGCTTTCTTT. Full variable domain (rest looked up from reference TRBV9 and TRBJ1-1): DSGVTQTPKHLITATGQRVTLRCSPRSGDLSVYWYQQSLDQGLQFLIQYYNGEERAKGNILERFSAQQFPDLHSELNLSSLELGDSALYFCASSPIAGSTEAFFGQGTRLTVV.

The rearrangement uses TRBV7-8 and TRBJ1-1; D is ambiguous. The V end lost 5 bases, the J end lost 1 base, and 11 bases lay between the germline ends. The CDR3 loop spans 14 amino acids. The germline V gene has CDR1 SGHVS and CDR2 FQNEAQ. This chain's CDR3 is CASSPTLANTEAFF. CDR3 nucleotides: TGTGCCAGCAGCCCTACTCTCGCGAACACTGAAGCTTTCTTT.

CDR3: CASSLNAGDGYEQYF. CDR3 in DNA: TGCGCCAGCAGCTTGAATGCCGGGGACGGCTACGAGCAGTACTTC. This chain connects TRBV5-1 to TRBJ2-7; tentatively, D is TRBD1 or TRBD2 (5 bases each). Germline CDR1 and CDR2: SGHRS and YFSETQ. This CDR3 has 15 residues. With 1 base removed from V and 3 bases from J, the gap between germline ends came to 14 bases.

The chain recombines TRBV4-1 with TRBJ2-7; unclear D gene. The germline V gene has CDR1 MGHRA and CDR2 YSYEKL. The length of the CDR3 is 14 residues. V was clipped by 1 base and J by 0 bases, with 7 bases between them. CDR3 residues: CASSQVLSSYEQYF. In nucleotides, the CDR3 is TGCGCCAGCAGCCAAGTTCTTAGCTCCTACGAGCAGTACTTC.

The chain uses TRBV7-8 and TRBJ1-5; possibly TRBD1 for D (5 bases). Trimming cost V 5 bases and J 3 bases, with 11 bases left between them. The length of the CDR3 is 14 residues. Germline CDR1 SGHVS, CDR2 FQNEAQ. The CDR3: CASSLGTANQPQHF. The DNA for the CDR3 is TGTGCCAGCAGCCTAGGGACTGCCAATCAGCCCCAGCATTTT.

The DNA of the CDR3 is TGTGCCAGCAGTTCTCGGACATTGGAGAACACTGAAGCTTTCTTT. Encoded protein: CASSSRTLENTEAFF. The chain employs TRBV6-1 and TRBJ1-1; TRBD1 might be the D (5 bases). Germline assignment: CDR1 MNHNS and CDR2 SASEGT. V was cut by 5 bases and J by 1 base, with 14 bases left in between. The CDR3 totals 15 residues.

Here the CDR3 DNA reads TGCGCCAGCGTAGGAACCACGGCCCTTCAAGAGACCCAGTACTTC. Translating it yields CASVGTTALQETQYF. This sequence joins TRBV23-1 and TRBJ2-5; no reliable D call. TRBV23-1 is an ORF; its function is uncertain. Trimming removed 8 bases at V and 2 bases at J, with 18 bases between. The CDR3 sequence is 15 residues long.

This clone appeared a few times. The chain has TRBV5-1 and TRBJ2-5; 7 bases line up with TRBD1. Germline CDR1 and CDR2: SGHRS and YFSETQ. With 3 bases clipped from V and 0 bases from J, the junction kept 2 bases outside the gene matches. The CDR3 runs 14 residues. The CDR3 bases are TGCGCCAGCAGCTGGGGACAGTACCAAGAGACCCAGTACTTC. Translation gives CASSWGQYQETQYF.

The rearrangement uses TRBV5-1 and TRBJ2-3; D possibly corresponds to TRBD2 (7 bases). V lost 3 bases, J lost 2 bases, and 16 bases lay in between. This CDR3 contains 16 residues. Germline V gene lookup returns CDR1 SGHRS and CDR2 YFSETQ. The CDR3 DNA reads TGCGCCAGCAGCTCTCCGGGGGGCGGGACCACAGATACGCAGTATTTT. Encoded protein: CASSSPGGGTTDTQYF.

The rearrangement uses TRBV9 and TRBJ2-1; 9 bases are a match to TRBD2. In germline, CDR1 is SGDLS, CDR2 YYNGEE. Unmatched junction bases numbered 14, after V lost 4 bases and J lost 3 bases. The CDR3 spans 18 residues. The CDR3 loop is CASSPHPPGREGYNEQFF. As DNA, the CDR3 is TGTGCCAGCAGCCCCCACCCTCCAGGGCGGGAGGGCTACAATGAGCAGTTCTTC. The variable domain in full, completed from reference TRBV9 and TRBJ2-1, reads DSGVTQTPKHLITATGQRVTLRCSPRSGDLSVYWYQQSLDQGLQFLIQYYNGEERAKGNILERFSAQQFPDLHSELNLSSLELGDSALYFCASSPHPPGREGYNEQFFGPGTRLTVL.

The chain combines TRBV6-1 with TRBJ2-7, with 7 bases lining up with TRBD2. V shed 6 bases and J 2 bases; nucleotides not matched to a gene: 7. Germline CDR1 is MNHNS and CDR2 is SASEGT. The CDR3 covers 14 residues. CDR3 in amino acids: CASRIAGLPYEQYF. The CDR3 bases are TGTGCCAGCAGGATAGCGGGCTTACCCTACGAGCAGTACTTC.

This clone was picked up one time. This chain links TRBV6-1 with TRBJ2-1; the match to TRBD1 covers 7 bases. The CDR3 is made up of 15 amino acids. Germline CDR1 and CDR2: MNHNS and SASEGT. V shed 3 bases, J shed 7 bases, and the junction held 9 bases outside the gene matches. The CDR3 region is CASSDLGRGKNEQFF. In DNA form, the CDR3 reads TGTGCCAGCAGTGACCTCGGCAGGGGGAAGAATGAGCAGTTCTTC.

The V and J genes are TRBV15 and TRBJ2-7, with 8 bases lining up with TRBD2. The CDR3 runs to 15 residues. The J segment lost 1 base and the V segment lost 2 bases, leaving 4 bases of the junction unmatched. CDR1 is LNHNV, CDR2 YYDKDF, per germline (reference sequence). The CDR3 sequence: CATSRSGGPSYEQYF. The CDR3 nucleotides are TGTGCCACCAGCAGAAGCGGGGGTCCTTCCTACGAGCAGTACTTC.